These 17 T cell receptor beta chains originate from one sample sequenced in a study of cytomegalovirus exposure and HLA in healthy donors. PCR involved 60 Vbeta and 13 Jbeta primers. The protocol was immunoSEQ multiplex PCR, while the TCRdb copy is restricted to in-frame clones and leaves out a portion. The table records roughly 170,000 clones, 70% to 85% of them present only once. Sequencing input: PBMCs. The origin of the receptors is a man younger than 30 in good health and CMV-seronegative.

The chain is built from TRBV9 and TRBJ2-1; D is unclear. CDR1 is SGDLS and CDR2 is YYNGEE in the germline V gene. V lost 0 bases and J 9 bases, leaving 4 bases between the germline ends. This CDR3 has 11 amino acids. CDR3 amino acids: CASSVGAEQFF. The CDR3 DNA follows: TGTGCCAGCAGCGTAGGGGCTGAGCAGTTCTTC.

The CDR3 here is CAIMAEAGTFFYEQYF. CDR3 sequence (DNA): TGTGCCATCATGGCCGAAGCGGGGACGTTTTTCTACGAGCAGTACTTC. The V gene is TRBV10-3, the J gene TRBJ2-7; TRBD2 matches at 7 bases. Germline values: CDR1 ENHRY, CDR2 SYGVKD. Unmatched junction bases numbered 15, after V lost 7 bases and J lost 3 bases. The CDR3 has 16 residues.

The rearrangement uses TRBV5-4 and TRBJ2-1; 10 bases fit TRBD1. This CDR3 spans 16 amino acids. The junction had 6 bases not matched to a gene; V was cut back by 4 bases and J by 2 bases. The germline CDR1 and CDR2 sequences are SGHNT and YYREEE (reference sequence). CDR3 protein: CASSVRQGAAYNEQFF. CDR3 DNA sequence: TGTGCCAGCAGCGTCAGACAGGGGGCGGCCTACAATGAGCAGTTCTTC.

CDR3 sequence: CASIRGLTEAFF. CDR3 coding DNA: TGTGCCAGCATAAGGGGCTTAACTGAAGCTTTCTTT. This rearrangement joins TRBV2 to TRBJ1-1, with D possibly being TRBD1 (5 bases). V lost 7 bases, J lost 5 bases, and 11 bases lay in between. The length of the CDR3 is 12 residues. Per the germline V gene, CDR1 is SNHLY and CDR2 is FYNNEI. The variable domain in full, with the rest retrieved from reference TRBV2 and TRBJ1-1, is EPEVTQTPSHQVTQMGQEVILRCVPISNHLYFYWYRQILGQKVEFLVSFYNNEISEKSEIFDDQFSVERPDGSNFTLKIRSTKLEDSAMYFCASIRGLTEAFFGQGTRLTVV.

This clone showed up just once. V gene TRBV7-3 combines with J gene TRBJ2-2; 10 bases are a match to TRBD2. Germline CDR1 is SGHTA and CDR2 is FQGTGA. CDR3 size: 15 residues. V lost 5 bases, J lost 6 bases, and 6 bases stayed unmatched. This CDR3 is CASSPASGSAGELFF. CDR3 nucleotide sequence: TGTGCCAGCAGCCCCGCTAGCGGGAGCGCCGGGGAGCTGTTTTTT.

This chain links TRBV7-9 with TRBJ2-1; tentative D call: TRBD1 (6 bases). The CDR3 runs to 16 residues. Deletions cut 1 base from V and 1 base from J, with 11 bases between. Germline V gene data show CDR1 as SEHNR and CDR2 as FQNEAQ (reference sequence). The CDR3 here is CASSLGGGQSYNEQFF. The CDR3 DNA sequence: TGTGCCAGCAGCTTAGGAGGGGGACAATCCTACAATGAGCAGTTCTTC.

This chain uses TRBV18 with TRBJ1-2; D remains unclear. The length of the CDR3 is 13 residues. V was shortened by 3 bases and J by 8 bases, with 13 bases between the two germline ends. CDR1 and CDR2 from the germline V gene are KGHSH and LQKENI. This CDR3 is CASSPDAVYGYTF. Written as DNA, the CDR3 is TGTGCCAGCTCACCGGATGCGGTCTACGGCTACACCTTC.

This chain uses TRBV7-2 with TRBJ2-6, with D possibly being TRBD1 (5 bases). CDR3 length equals 16 residues. Trimming took 2 bases from V and 0 from J, leaving 8 bases between them. Germline-derived CDR1 and CDR2 are SGHTA and FQGNSA. In nucleotides, the CDR3 is TGTGCCAGCAGCTTAACAGGCAGCTCTGGGGCCAACGTCCTGACTTTC. Amino acids: CASSLTGSSGANVLTF.

This clone has only one observation. V usage is TRBV5-3 and J usage is TRBJ2-3, with D possibly matching TRBD2 (6 bases). TRBV5-3 is assigned to the ORF class and has an uncertain function. V gave up 8 bases and J gave up 3 bases, with 16 bases separating them. CDR3 size: 14 residues. The CDR3 sequence is CASGGPPVTDTQYF. The CDR3 coding sequence is TGTGCCAGCGGAGGGCCACCCGTGACAGATACGCAGTATTTT.

In DNA form, the CDR3 reads TGTGCCAGCCCCAGAAATACTGAAGCTTTCTTT. Protein sequence: CASPRNTEAFF. V gene TRBV6-8 combines with J gene TRBJ1-1; no definite D call. V was shortened by 8 bases and J by 5 bases, with 9 bases between the two germline ends. CDR1 and CDR2 (germline): MNHGY, SAAAGT. This CDR3 is 11 amino acids long.

J is TRBJ1-5 and V is TRBV5-4; 9 nucleotides agree with TRBD1. V lost 5 bases to trimming and J lost 7 bases; unmatched junction nucleotides: 7. The CDR3 spans 14 residues. Per the germline V gene, CDR1 is SGHNT and CDR2 is YYREEE (reference sequence). The CDR3 DNA follows: TGTGCCAGCAGGTGGGAACAGGGGGCCCAGCCCCAGCATTTT. It encodes CASRWEQGAQPQHF.

This clone has just a few counts. The CDR3, as DNA: TGTGCCAGTAGTATCGGGAACACTGAAGCTTTCTTT. It specifies CASSIGNTEAFF. The V and J genes are TRBV19 and TRBJ1-1, with D unclear. CDR1 and CDR2 from the germline V gene are LNHDA and SQIVND (reference sequence). This CDR3 has 12 amino acids. V lost 3 bases and J lost 1, with 3 bases in between.

The chain uses TRBV25-1 and TRBJ1-2, with 8 bases aligning to TRBD1. This CDR3 is 13 amino acids long. Germline values: CDR1 MGHDK, CDR2 SYGVNS. J gave up 7 bases and V 6 bases, and 7 bases lay outside the gene matches. The CDR3, as DNA: TGTGCCAGCAGACGACAGGGGAGTTCTGGCTACACCTTC. It yields the protein CASRRQGSSGYTF.

This clone has a single count. The chain joins TRBV9 to TRBJ1-2, with TRBD1 as a possible D gene (5 bases). V dropped 1 base and J dropped 8 bases, with 15 bases sitting between them. The CDR3 contains 14 residues. The V gene's germline CDR1 is SGDLS and CDR2 YYNGEE. In DNA, the CDR3 is TGTGCCAGCAGCGTAAGTAGACAGTCGGACGGCTACACCTTC. Translated, it gives CASSVSRQSDGYTF.

This chain links TRBV4-1 with TRBJ2-7, with 7 nucleotides matching TRBD1. With V trimmed by 1 base and J by 2 bases, 8 bases remained unmatched. CDR3 size: 16 residues. Germline V gene data show CDR1 as MGHRA and CDR2 as YSYEKL. Here the CDR3 reads CASSQGGDRVTYEQYF. CDR3 in DNA: TGCGCCAGCAGCCAAGGAGGAGACAGGGTAACCTACGAGCAGTACTTC.

The gene calls are TRBV7-6 and TRBJ2-1; D is perhaps TRBD2 (5 bases). This CDR3 region has 15 residues. Germline CDR1 SGHVS, CDR2 FNYEAQ. Trimming shortened V by 5 bases and J by 7 bases, and 18 bases separated the two germline ends. The CDR3 bases are TGTGCCAGCAGCGCAGCCGGGATCCCCCCTAATGAGCAGTTCTTC. Its protein product is CASSAAGIPPNEQFF.

This chain links TRBV2 with TRBJ1-5; 7 nucleotides align to TRBD1. Germline assignment: CDR1 SNHLY and CDR2 FYNNEI. With 6 bases clipped from V and 1 base from J, the junction kept 3 bases outside the gene matches. The CDR3 contains 14 residues. The CDR3 region is CASSDRVSNQPQHF. CDR3 bases: TGTGCCAGCAGCGACAGGGTCAGCAATCAGCCCCAGCATTTT.